Described below is a single T cell receptor (beta chain) sequence and its context. What it binds is not known. CDR3 length equals 12 residues. Trimming removed 7 bases from V and 3 bases from J, with 9 bases in between. Germline CDR1 is SGHRS and CDR2 is YFSETQ. The data originate from a study of cytomegalovirus exposure and HLA in healthy donors. Study-level results: Generally TCR sequences proved uncommon, though certain public TCRs appeared in numerous donors. The tendency of first-cohort TCR clusters to co-occur in the 90 to 150 validation repertoires was the finding of a later analysis.

The assay was immunoSEQ multiplex PCR, and TCRdb's table has in-frame clones only and misses some. The sample has about 310,000 clones, 88% seen once. The donors were in the approximately 120-subject validation cohort, distinct from the roughly 600-subject first cohort. The genes are TRBV5-1 and TRBJ2-3; D is unresolved. Input material: PBMCs. The clonotype originates from a man aged 30 to 45 in good health and CMV-seronegative. CDR3 coding DNA: TGCGCCAGCTCTACGTCGACAGATACGCAGTATTTT. This sequence encodes CASSTSTDTQYF.